This T cell receptor beta chain was recorded in a study of Ad26.COV2.S vaccination and SARS-CoV-2 variants. Whole-study context: Administration of Ad26.COV2.S was intramuscular, either once or twice 56 days apart.

Germline V gene lookup returns CDR1 SGHAT and CDR2 FQNNGV. Trimming shortened V by 1 base and J by 3 bases, and 16 bases separated the two germline ends. The CDR3 contains 16 residues. Regarding the study as a whole: Substantial breadth was reported for post-vaccination spike-specific CD8+ and CD4+ T cells.

Profiled with immunoSEQ multiplex PCR; TCRdb holds only in-frame clones, not every one. The sample carries 350,000 to 500,000 clones, roughly 87% recorded once. Regarding treatment: 15 to 20 received Ad26.COV2.S at low or high dose, single or two shots; roughly 5 received placebo; per-sample allocation not given. Day 63 after the first vaccine or placebo injection was the time point for sampling. The vaccine delivered Wuhan-strain SARS-CoV-2 spike through an Ad26 vector. To note about this clone: The antigen is unknown.

The chain is built from TRBV11-2 and TRBJ2-7, with D tentatively TRBD1 (6 bases). This material consisted of peripheral blood, taken in a trial of Ad26.COV2.S vaccine versus placebo. This TCR was sampled from a person between 18 and 59 years old who received the Ad26.COV2.S COVID-19 vaccine or a placebo. This CDR3 is CASSLGPRTGNYEQYF. In DNA form, the CDR3 reads TGTGCCAGCAGCTTAGGTCCCCGAACAGGGAACTACGAGCAGTACTTC.